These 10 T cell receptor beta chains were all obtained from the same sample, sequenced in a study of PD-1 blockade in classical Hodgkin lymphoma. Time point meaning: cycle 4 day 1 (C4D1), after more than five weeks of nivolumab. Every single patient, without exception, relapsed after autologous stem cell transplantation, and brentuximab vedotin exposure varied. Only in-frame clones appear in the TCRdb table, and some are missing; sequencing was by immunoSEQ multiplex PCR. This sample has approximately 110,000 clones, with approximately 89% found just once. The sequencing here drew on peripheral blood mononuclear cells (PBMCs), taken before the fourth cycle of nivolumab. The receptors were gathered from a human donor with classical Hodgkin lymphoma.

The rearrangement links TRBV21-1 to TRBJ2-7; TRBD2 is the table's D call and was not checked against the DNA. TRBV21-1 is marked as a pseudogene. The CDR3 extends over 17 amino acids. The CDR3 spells CASSKHIGGTASYEQYF. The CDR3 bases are TGTGCCAGCAGCAAACACATTGGGGGGACGGCCTCCTACGAGCAGTACTTC.

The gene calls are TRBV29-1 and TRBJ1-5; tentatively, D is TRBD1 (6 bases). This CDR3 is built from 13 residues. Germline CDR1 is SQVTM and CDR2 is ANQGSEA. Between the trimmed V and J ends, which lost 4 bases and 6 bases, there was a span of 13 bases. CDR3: CSVGQGMGQPQHF. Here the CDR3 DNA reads TGCAGCGTTGGGCAGGGGATGGGTCAGCCCCAGCATTTT.

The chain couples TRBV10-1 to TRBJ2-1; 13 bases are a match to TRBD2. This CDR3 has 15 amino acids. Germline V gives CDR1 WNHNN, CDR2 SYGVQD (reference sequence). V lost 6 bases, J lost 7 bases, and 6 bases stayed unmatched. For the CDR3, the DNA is TGCGCCAGCAGCCGGACTAGCGGGAGAGGTAATGAGCAGTTCTTC. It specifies CASSRTSGRGNEQFF.

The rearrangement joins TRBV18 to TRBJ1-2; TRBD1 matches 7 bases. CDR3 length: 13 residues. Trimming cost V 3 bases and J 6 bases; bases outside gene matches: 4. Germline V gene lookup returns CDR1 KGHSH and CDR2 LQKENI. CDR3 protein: CASSPKGANGYTF. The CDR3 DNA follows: TGTGCCAGCTCACCCAAGGGGGCTAATGGCTACACCTTC.

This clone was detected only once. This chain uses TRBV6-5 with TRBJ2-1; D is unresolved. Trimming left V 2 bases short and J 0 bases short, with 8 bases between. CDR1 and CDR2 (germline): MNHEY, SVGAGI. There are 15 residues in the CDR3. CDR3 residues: CASSYGTFSYNEQFF. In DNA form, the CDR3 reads TGTGCCAGCAGTTACGGTACATTCTCCTACAATGAGCAGTTCTTC.

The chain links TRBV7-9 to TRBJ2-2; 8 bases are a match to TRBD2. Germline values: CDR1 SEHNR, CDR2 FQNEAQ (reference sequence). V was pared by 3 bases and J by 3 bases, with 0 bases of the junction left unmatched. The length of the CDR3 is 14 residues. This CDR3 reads CASSLGLDTGELFF. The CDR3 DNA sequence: TGTGCCAGCAGCTTGGGACTAGACACCGGGGAGCTGTTTTTT. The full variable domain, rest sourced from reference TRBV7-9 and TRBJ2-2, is DTGVSQNPRHKITKRGQNVTFRCDPISEHNRLYWYRQTLGQGPEFLTYFQNEAQLEKSRLLSDRFSAERPKGSFSTLEIQRTEQGDSAMYLCASSLGLDTGELFFGEGSRLTVL.

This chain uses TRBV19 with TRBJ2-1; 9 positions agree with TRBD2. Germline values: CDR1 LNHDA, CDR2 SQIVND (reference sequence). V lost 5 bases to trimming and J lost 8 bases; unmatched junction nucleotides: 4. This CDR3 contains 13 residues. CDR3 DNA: TGTGCCAGTAGTTGGGCGGGAGGGGATGAGCAGTTCTTC. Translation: CASSWAGGDEQFF. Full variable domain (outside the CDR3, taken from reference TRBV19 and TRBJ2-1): DGGITQSPKYLFRKEGQNVTLSCEQNLNHDAMYWYRQDPGQGLRLIYYSQIVNDFQKGDIAEGYSVSREKKESFPLTVTSAQKNPTAFYLCASSWAGGDEQFFGPGTRLTVL.

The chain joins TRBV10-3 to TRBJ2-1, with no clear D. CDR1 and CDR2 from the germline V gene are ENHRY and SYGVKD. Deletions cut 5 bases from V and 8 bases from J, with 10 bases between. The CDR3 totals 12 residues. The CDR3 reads CAISLGIHEQFF. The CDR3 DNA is TGTGCCATCAGTTTAGGCATCCATGAGCAGTTCTTC.

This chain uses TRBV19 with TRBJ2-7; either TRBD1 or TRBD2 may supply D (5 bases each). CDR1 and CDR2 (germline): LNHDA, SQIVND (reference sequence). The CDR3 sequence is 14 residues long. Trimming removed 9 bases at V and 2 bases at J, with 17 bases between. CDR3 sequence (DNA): TGTGCCAGGGCCACTTGGGACGGTCCCTACGAGCAGTACTTC. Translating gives CARATWDGPYEQYF.

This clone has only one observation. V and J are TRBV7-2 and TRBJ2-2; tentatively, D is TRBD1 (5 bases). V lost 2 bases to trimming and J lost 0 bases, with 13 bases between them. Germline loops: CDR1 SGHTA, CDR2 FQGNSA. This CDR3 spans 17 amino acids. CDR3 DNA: TGTGCCAGCAGCTTACCCCGCGGACATTCGAACACCGGGGAGCTGTTTTTT. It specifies CASSLPRGHSNTGELFF.